This T cell receptor (beta chain) was obtained from a study of T cell responses to AZD1222 COVID-19 vaccine. Whole-study results and caveats: Donors were chiefly white British, with a greater number of females, and clonal diversity was perhaps underestimated. The study identified only five to seven AZD1222 recipients as seropositive at baseline.

Points on this clone: The antigen remains undetermined.

This CDR3 spans 16 amino acids. Germline loops: CDR1 MGHRA, CDR2 YSYEKL. V dropped 3 bases and J dropped 2; count of bases not matched to a gene: 5. Some second doses came at about 4 weeks and others at about 12 weeks; these were pooled. Profiling relied on immunoSEQ multiplex PCR, and the TCRdb table lists in-frame clones only, not all of them. The repertoire holds roughly 80,000 clones, with under 90% as singletons. The starting material was peripheral blood, obtained 28 days after the second AZD1222 dose. The V and J genes are TRBV4-1 and TRBJ2-2; 8 nucleotides agree with TRBD1. The sequence was obtained from an adult who received the AZD1222 COVID-19 vaccine. CDR3 in DNA: TGCGCCAGCAGCCACCAGGGGGCGTTCAACACCGGGGAGCTGTTTTTT. Protein product: CASSHQGAFNTGELFF.